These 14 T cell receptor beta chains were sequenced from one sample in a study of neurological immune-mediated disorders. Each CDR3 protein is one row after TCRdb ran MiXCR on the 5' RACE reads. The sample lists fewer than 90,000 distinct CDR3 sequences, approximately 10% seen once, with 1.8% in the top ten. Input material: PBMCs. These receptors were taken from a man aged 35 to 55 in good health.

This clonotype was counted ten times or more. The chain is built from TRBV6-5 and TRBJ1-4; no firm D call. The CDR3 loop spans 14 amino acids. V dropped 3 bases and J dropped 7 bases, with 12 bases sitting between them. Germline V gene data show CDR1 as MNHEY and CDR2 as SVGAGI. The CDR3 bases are TGTGCCAGCAGTTATGGGGAGAGGAGTGAAAAACTGTTTTTT. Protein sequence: CASSYGERSEKLFF.

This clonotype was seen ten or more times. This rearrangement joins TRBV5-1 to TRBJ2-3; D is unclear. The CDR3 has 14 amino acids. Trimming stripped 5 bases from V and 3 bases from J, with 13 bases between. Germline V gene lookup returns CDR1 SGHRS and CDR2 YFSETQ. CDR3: CASSPTRATDTQYF. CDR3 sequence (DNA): TGCGCCAGCAGTCCTACCCGGGCGACAGATACGCAGTATTTT.

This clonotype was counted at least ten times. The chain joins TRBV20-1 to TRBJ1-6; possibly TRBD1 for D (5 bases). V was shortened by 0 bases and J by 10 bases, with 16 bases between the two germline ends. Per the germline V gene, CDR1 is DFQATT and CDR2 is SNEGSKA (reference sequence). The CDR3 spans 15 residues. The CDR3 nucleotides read TGCAGTGCTAGAGACCCACCGGGGCCGGACTCACCCCTCCACTTT. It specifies CSARDPPGPDSPLHF.

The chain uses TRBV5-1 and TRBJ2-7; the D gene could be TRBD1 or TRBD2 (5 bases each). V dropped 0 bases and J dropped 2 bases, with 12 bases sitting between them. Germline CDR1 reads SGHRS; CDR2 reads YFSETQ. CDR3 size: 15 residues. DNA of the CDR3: TGCGCCAGCAGCTTGGGAGGGGCAGAGACCTACGAGCAGTACTTC. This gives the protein CASSLGGAETYEQYF.

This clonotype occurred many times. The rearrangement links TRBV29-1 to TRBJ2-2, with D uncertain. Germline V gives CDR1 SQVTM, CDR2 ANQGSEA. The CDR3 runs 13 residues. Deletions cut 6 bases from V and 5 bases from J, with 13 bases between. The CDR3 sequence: CSVNTPLTGELFF. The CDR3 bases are TGCAGCGTCAACACCCCTCTTACCGGGGAGCTGTTTTTT.

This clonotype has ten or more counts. CDR3 nucleotide sequence: TGCGCCAGCAGCTTGGCAACCAGGGGCTGGGATAATTACGAGCAGTACTTC. Its translation is CASSLATRGWDNYEQYF. V is TRBV5-1 and J is TRBJ2-7; D is perhaps TRBD1 (6 bases). Per germline, CDR1 SGHRS and CDR2 YFSETQ. The CDR3 has 17 amino acids. V lost 0 bases, J lost 4 bases, and 20 bases lay in between.

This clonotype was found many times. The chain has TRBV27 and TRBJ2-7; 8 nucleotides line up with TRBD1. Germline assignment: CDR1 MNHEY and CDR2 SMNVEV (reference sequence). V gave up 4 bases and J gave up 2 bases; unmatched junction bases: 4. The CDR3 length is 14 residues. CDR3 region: CASSYSGQAYEQYF. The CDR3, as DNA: TGTGCCAGCAGTTATTCGGGACAGGCCTACGAGCAGTACTTC.

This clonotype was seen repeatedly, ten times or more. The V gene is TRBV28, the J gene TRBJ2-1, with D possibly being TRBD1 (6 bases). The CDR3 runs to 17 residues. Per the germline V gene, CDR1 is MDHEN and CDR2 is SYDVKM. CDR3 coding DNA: TGTGCATCAACCCCCAGGGGCTGGCTACGACTCGACAATGAGCAGTTCTTC. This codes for CASTPRGWLRLDNEQFF.

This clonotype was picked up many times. The CDR3 sequence: CASSRDREQETQYF. The CDR3 DNA reads as TGTGCCAGCAGTAGGGACAGAGAGCAAGAGACCCAGTACTTC. The gene calls are TRBV28 and TRBJ2-5; 7 nucleotides agree with TRBD1. The germline gives CDR1 MDHEN, CDR2 SYDVKM. The J segment lost 2 bases and the V segment lost 5 bases, leaving 5 bases of the junction unmatched. This CDR3 has 14 amino acids.

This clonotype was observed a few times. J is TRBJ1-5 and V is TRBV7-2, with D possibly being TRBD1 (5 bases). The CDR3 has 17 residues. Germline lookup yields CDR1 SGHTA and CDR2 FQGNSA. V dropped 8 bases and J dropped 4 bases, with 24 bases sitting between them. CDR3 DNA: TGTGCCAGCGAGCTTGGCGGAGGAGTGGGGCCGAATCAGCCCCAGCATTTT. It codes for CASELGGGVGPNQPQHF.

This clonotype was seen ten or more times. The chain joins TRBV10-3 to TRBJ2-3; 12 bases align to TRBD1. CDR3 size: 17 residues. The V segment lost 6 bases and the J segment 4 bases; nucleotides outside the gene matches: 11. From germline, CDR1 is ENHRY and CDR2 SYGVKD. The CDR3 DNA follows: TGTGCCATCAGGGGGACAGGGGGCGCCTTCGGGGCAGATACGCAGTATTTT. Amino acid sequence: CAIRGTGGAFGADTQYF.

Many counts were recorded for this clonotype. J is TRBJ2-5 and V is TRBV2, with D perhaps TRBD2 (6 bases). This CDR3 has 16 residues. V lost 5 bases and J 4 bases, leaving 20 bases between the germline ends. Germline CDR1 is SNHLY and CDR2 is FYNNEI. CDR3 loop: CASSLDLIRRGETQYF. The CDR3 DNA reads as TGTGCCAGCAGTCTTGATCTGATCAGGAGGGGAGAGACCCAGTACTTC.

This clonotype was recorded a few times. The CDR3 nucleotides are TGTGCCAGCAGTTCCGGGCCCCAGCGCGCTGGAAACACCATATATTTT. Translated, it gives CASSSGPQRAGNTIYF. V gene TRBV12-3 or TRBV12-4 combines with J gene TRBJ1-3, with D unclear. The CDR3 runs to 16 residues. Trimming took 4 bases from V and 2 from J, leaving 15 bases between them.

CDR3: CASSSTGGANTEAFF. The DNA of the CDR3 is TGTGCCAGCAGCTCCACAGGGGGGGCGAACACTGAAGCTTTCTTT. The V call is TRBV7-3, the J call TRBJ1-1; 8 bases are shared with TRBD1. V gave up 4 bases and J gave up 1 base; unmatched junction bases: 5. The CDR3 loop spans 15 amino acids. From germline, CDR1 is SGHTA and CDR2 FQGTGA. The entire variable domain, with the rest obtained from reference TRBV7-3 and TRBJ1-1, is as follows: GAGVSQTPSNKVTEKGKYVELRCDPISGHTALYWYRQSLGQGPEFLIYFQGTGAADDSGLPNDRFFAVRPEGSVSTLKIQRTERGDSAVYLCASSSTGGANTEAFFGQGTRLTVV.